The 17 T cell receptor beta chains in this list originate from one sample, sequenced in a study of blood T cell repertoires in COVID-19. Only in-frame clones appear in the TCRdb table, and some are missing; sequencing was by immunoSEQ multiplex PCR. The sample includes hundreds of thousands of clones, around 85% of them seen just once. Sequenced material: PBMCs or T cells enriched from blood (not recorded which). The receptor set was obtained from a woman aged 45-65 years with acute COVID-19.

The chain combines TRBV30 with TRBJ1-4, with D maybe TRBD1 (6 bases). The CDR3 is 15 residues long. V was shortened by 3 bases and J by 1 base, with 12 bases between the two germline ends. The germline CDR1 and CDR2 sequences are GTSNPN and SVGIG (reference sequence). CDR3 sequence reads: CAWRGQQGTNEKLFF. The CDR3 region has the DNA TGTGCCTGGAGGGGCCAACAGGGAACTAATGAAAAACTGTTTTTT.

The chain uses TRBV4-3 and TRBJ1-5; no clear D gene. Trimming took 1 base from V and 5 from J, leaving 6 bases between them. Germline CDR1 and CDR2: LGHNA and YSLEER. There are 13 residues in the CDR3. The CDR3 is CASSQGRDQPQHF. The CDR3 bases are TGCGCCAGCAGCCAAGGTCGAGATCAGCCCCAGCATTTT.

This clone was picked up a small number of times. The V call is TRBV3-1 (or the pseudogene TRBV3-2), the J call TRBJ1-6, with 7 nucleotides matching TRBD1. Trimming cost V 6 bases and J 5 bases; bases outside gene matches: 4. This CDR3 has 14 amino acids. Germline V gene data show CDR1 as LGHDT and CDR2 as YNNKEL (reference sequence). The CDR3 protein is CASRTGQNNSPLHF. CDR3 in DNA: TGTGCCAGCAGAACGGGACAGAATAATTCACCCCTCCACTTT.

The V and J genes are TRBV30 and TRBJ1-2; no reliable D call. This CDR3 region has 15 residues. Trimming removed 1 base at V and 3 bases at J, with 15 bases between. The germline V gene has CDR1 GTSNPN and CDR2 SVGIG (reference sequence). Written as DNA, the CDR3 is TGTGCCTGGAGTGGGGTCATGGCTGACTACTATGGCTACACCTTC. This codes for CAWSGVMADYYGYTF.

The chain joins TRBV5-6 to TRBJ1-6, with a weak D call TRBD1 (6 bases). The CDR3 runs to 16 residues. Trimming stripped 4 bases from V and 0 bases from J, with 11 bases between. The germline gives CDR1 SGHDT, CDR2 YYEEEE. DNA for the CDR3: TGTGCCAGCAGCCGCGGGGGGCTCTCCTATAATTCACCCCTCCACTTT. Protein product: CASSRGGLSYNSPLHF.

This chain uses TRBV30 with TRBJ1-2; 11 bases map to TRBD1. CDR3 length: 17 residues. Germline V CDR1 and CDR2: GTSNPN, SVGIG (reference sequence). The junction had 6 bases not matched to a gene; V was cut back by 0 bases and J by 0 bases. The CDR3 reads CAWSVSGTGGSNYGYTF. CDR3 nucleotides: TGTGCCTGGAGTGTTTCCGGGACAGGGGGTTCTAACTATGGCTACACCTTC.

DNA for the CDR3: TGTGCCAGCTCAGCGACTGAAGCTTTCTTT. Protein product: CASSATEAFF. The chain is built from TRBV18 and TRBJ1-1, with unresolved D. CDR1 is KGHSH and CDR2 is LQKENI in the germline V gene. The CDR3 is 10 amino acids. V gave up 5 bases and J gave up 5 bases, with 3 bases separating them.

The chain recombines TRBV9 with TRBJ1-1; TRBD1 aligns across 9 bases. J lost 0 bases, V lost 4 bases, and 7 bases had no gene match. Germline V gene sequence: CDR1 SGDLS, CDR2 YYNGEE. CDR3 length: 16 amino acids. The CDR3 DNA is TGTGCCAGCAGCAACGGACAGGGGATCATGAACACTGAAGCTTTCTTT. This sequence encodes CASSNGQGIMNTEAFF.

The V gene is TRBV3-1 (or the pseudogene TRBV3-2), the J gene TRBJ1-2; D might be TRBD1 (5 bases). Trimming left V 2 bases short and J 2 bases short, with 12 bases between. Germline CDR1 and CDR2: LGHDT and YNNKEL (reference sequence). The CDR3 extends over 15 amino acids. CDR3 loop: CASSQQGPANYGYTF. In DNA, the CDR3 is TGTGCCAGCAGCCAACAGGGCCCTGCCAACTATGGCTACACCTTC.

V and J are TRBV11-1 and TRBJ2-1; D may be TRBD2 (6 bases). Deletions cut 5 bases from V and 6 bases from J, with 17 bases between. CDR3 length: 15 residues. The germline V gene encodes CDR1 SGHAT and CDR2 FQDESV (reference sequence). CDR3 in amino acids: CASSTQEGLGNEQFF. DNA of the CDR3: TGTGCCAGCAGCACCCAGGAGGGGCTTGGCAATGAGCAGTTCTTC.

In this sample, this clone turned up once. The rearrangement joins TRBV7-2 to TRBJ1-5; a weak D match, TRBD1 (5 bases). V lost 2 bases and J 1 base, leaving 9 bases between the germline ends. Germline V CDR1 and CDR2: SGHTA, FQGNSA. This CDR3 has 15 residues. CDR3 in amino acids: CASSLQGGSNQPQHF. The DNA for the CDR3 is TGTGCCAGCAGCTTACAGGGAGGAAGCAATCAGCCCCAGCATTTT.

V usage is TRBV30 and J usage is TRBJ1-6, with 7 bases identical to TRBD1. The CDR3 is 13 residues long. V shed 4 bases, J shed 4 bases, and the junction held 1 base outside the gene matches. CDR1 is GTSNPN and CDR2 is SVGIG in the germline V gene (reference sequence). The CDR3 here is CAWKGQYNSPLHF. CDR3 nucleotides: TGTGCCTGGAAGGGACAGTATAATTCACCCCTCCACTTT.

This clone has more than one count but fewer than ten. The rearrangement links TRBV6-2 or TRBV6-3 to TRBJ2-1; weak D call: TRBD2 (6 bases). With 5 bases removed from V and 7 bases from J, the gap between germline ends came to 18 bases. The V gene's germline CDR1 is MNHEY and CDR2 SVGEGT. This CDR3 region has 15 residues. In DNA form, the CDR3 reads TGTGCCAGCAGTCCGCGGAGGGAGGTTCTAAATGAGCAGTTCTTC. Protein sequence: CASSPRREVLNEQFF.

The V gene is TRBV2, the J gene TRBJ1-2, with 8 bases matching TRBD1. With V trimmed by 4 bases and J by 4 bases, 5 bases remained unmatched. There are 14 residues in the CDR3. Germline CDR1 SNHLY, CDR2 FYNNEI. CDR3 region: CASSARQGPYGYTF. Here the CDR3 DNA reads TGTGCCAGCAGTGCTCGACAGGGGCCCTATGGCTACACCTTC.

V is TRBV12-3 or TRBV12-4 and J is TRBJ1-1; D not certain. Trimming removed 6 bases from V and 6 bases from J, with 8 bases in between. This CDR3 is built from 11 residues. CDR3 amino acids: CASRTGAEAFF. The CDR3 nucleotides read TGTGCCAGCAGGACCGGGGCTGAAGCTTTCTTT.

The CDR3 coding sequence is TGTGCCTCCTCGACAGGGATCTATGGCTACACCTTC. This codes for CASSTGIYGYTF. The chain links TRBV10-3 to TRBJ1-2; 7 positions match TRBD1. V lost 11 bases, J lost 4 bases, and 7 bases stayed unmatched. The CDR3 totals 12 residues. Germline lookup yields CDR1 ENHRY and CDR2 SYGVKD.

The chain employs TRBV5-4 and TRBJ1-6, with 8 bases matching TRBD1. The CDR3 has 17 residues. Unmatched junction bases numbered 8, after V lost 0 bases and J lost 6 bases. Germline-derived CDR1 and CDR2 are SGHNT and YYREEE (reference sequence). The CDR3 loop reads CASSLGGQGAGNSPLHF. For the CDR3, the DNA is TGTGCCAGCAGCTTGGGAGGTCAGGGGGCGGGTAATTCACCCCTCCACTTT.